The 19 T cell receptor beta chains below come from one sample, sequenced in a study of blood T cell repertoires in COVID-19. Clones were read by immunoSEQ multiplex PCR, and TCRdb kept only the in-frame ones, dropping some. This table has around 310,000 clones, 80% to 90% appearing once. Material: PBMCs or T cells enriched from blood (not recorded which). All receptors come from a man younger than 40 who had recovered from COVID-19.

The chain carries TRBV3-1 (or the pseudogene TRBV3-2) and TRBJ1-1, with D perhaps matching TRBD1 (6 bases). The CDR3 has 18 residues. Trimming removed 0 bases at V and 1 base at J, with 18 bases between. CDR1 is LGHDT, CDR2 YNNKEL, per germline (reference sequence). DNA of the CDR3: TGTGCCAGCAGCCAAGAAGGAAGGACAGCAAACGAGAACACTGAAGCTTTCTTT. It codes for CASSQEGRTANENTEAFF.

The chain carries TRBV19 and TRBJ2-2; 7 nucleotides agree with TRBD1. The length of the CDR3 is 12 residues. V shed 8 bases and J 6 bases; nucleotides not matched to a gene: 3. CDR1 LNHDA and CDR2 SQIVND come from the germline V gene (reference sequence). CDR3 nucleotide sequence: TGTGCCAGTGCCCAGGGGGCCGGGGAGCTGTTTTTT. Its translation is CASAQGAGELFF.

The gene calls are TRBV19 and TRBJ1-2, with a weak D call TRBD1 (5 bases). Germline CDR1 and CDR2: LNHDA and SQIVND (reference sequence). V was pared by 5 bases and J by 2 bases, with 12 bases between. The CDR3 totals 14 residues. Written as DNA, the CDR3 is TGTGCCAGTAGTTTCCAGGGTGGCAACTATGGCTACACCTTC. Amino acid sequence: CASSFQGGNYGYTF.

The chain combines TRBV25-1 with TRBJ1-6; TRBD1 agrees at 9 bases. This CDR3 has 14 residues. J gave up 10 bases and V 1 base, and 2 bases lay outside the gene matches. Germline V gene data show CDR1 as MGHDK and CDR2 as SYGVNS. The CDR3 region has the DNA TGTGCCAGCAGTGAATGGGACAGGGCCTCACCCCTCCACTTT. This encodes CASSEWDRASPLHF. The whole variable domain, remainder taken from reference TRBV25-1 and TRBJ1-6, is EADIYQTPRYLVIGTGKKITLECSQTMGHDKMYWYQQDPGMELHLIHYSYGVNSTEKGDLSSESTVSRIRTEHFPLTLESARPSHTSQYLCASSEWDRASPLHFGNGTRLTVT.

V gene TRBV6-5 combines with J gene TRBJ1-6; D perhaps matches TRBD1 (5 bases). Germline V gene sequence: CDR1 MNHEY, CDR2 SVGAGI. The CDR3 is 15 residues long. V lost 0 bases and J 8 bases, leaving 11 bases between the germline ends. This CDR3 is CASSYSGEGYSPLHF. CDR3 bases: TGTGCCAGCAGTTACTCGGGGGAGGGGTATTCACCCCTCCACTTT.

The genes are TRBV7-2 and TRBJ1-2, with TRBD1 as a possible D gene (5 bases). V shed 6 bases and J shed 8 bases, with 16 bases lying between them. The CDR3 runs 13 residues. Germline V gene sequence: CDR1 SGHTA, CDR2 FQGNSA. CDR3 coding DNA: TGTGCCAGCAGTCTCCTCGGGGGATTGGGCTACACCTTC. Translation: CASSLLGGLGYTF.

The genes are TRBV9 and TRBJ2-7; maybe TRBD1 (5 bases). The CDR3 has 15 amino acids. The V end lost 0 bases, the J end lost 2 bases, and 12 bases lay between the germline ends. The germline V gene has CDR1 SGDLS and CDR2 YYNGEE. For the CDR3, the DNA is TGTGCCAGCAGCGTAGGATGGCAGGGTGCCTACGAGCAGTACTTC. Its translation is CASSVGWQGAYEQYF. The whole variable domain, remainder taken from reference TRBV9 and TRBJ2-7, is DSGVTQTPKHLITATGQRVTLRCSPRSGDLSVYWYQQSLDQGLQFLIQYYNGEERAKGNILERFSAQQFPDLHSELNLSSLELGDSALYFCASSVGWQGAYEQYFGPGTRLTVT.

A remark on this clone: The same CDR3 is also encoded by other DNA sequences in this sample. V is TRBV28 and J is TRBJ2-3; 8 positions agree with TRBD1. The J segment lost 6 bases and the V segment lost 3 bases, leaving 2 bases of the junction unmatched. This CDR3 contains 13 residues. The germline V gene has CDR1 MDHEN and CDR2 SYDVKM. The CDR3 reads CASSFQGADTQYF. The CDR3 region has the DNA TGTGCCAGCAGTTTTCAGGGGGCGGATACGCAGTATTTT. Filled out from reference TRBV28 and TRBJ2-3, the complete variable domain reads DVKVTQSSRYLVKRTGEKVFLECVQDMDHENMFWYRQDPGLGLRLIYFSYDVKMKEKGDIPEGYSVSREKKERFSLILESASTNQTSMYLCASSFQGADTQYFGPGTRLTVL.

The chain uses TRBV30 and TRBJ1-5; D possibly corresponds to TRBD1 (5 bases). The V gene's germline CDR1 is GTSNPN and CDR2 SVGIG (reference sequence). This CDR3 is 15 amino acids long. The ends were cut back, 4 bases at V and 3 bases at J, with 16 bases in the middle. As DNA, the CDR3 is TGTGCCTGGACCCAATCCGACAGAGACAATCAGCCCCAGCATTTT. It translates to CAWTQSDRDNQPQHF.

This sequence joins TRBV3-1 (or the pseudogene TRBV3-2) and TRBJ1-1; no firm D call. V dropped 4 bases and J dropped 4 bases, with 13 bases sitting between them. Germline loops: CDR1 LGHDT, CDR2 YNNKEL (reference sequence). CDR3 length equals 14 residues. The CDR3 coding sequence is TGTGCCAGCAGCCTTACGGGAGGCGGCACTGAAGCTTTCTTT. Its translation: CASSLTGGGTEAFF.

The chain recombines TRBV7-2 with TRBJ2-4; possibly TRBD2 for D (6 bases). V lost 5 bases to trimming and J lost 8 bases, with 19 bases between them. Germline V gene lookup returns CDR1 SGHTA and CDR2 FQGNSA. This CDR3 spans 15 amino acids. The CDR3 region is CASSLDGSGRYIQYF. Here the CDR3 DNA reads TGTGCCAGCAGCCTTGACGGCTCTGGGAGGTACATTCAGTACTTC.

The chain uses TRBV9 and TRBJ1-3, with 7 bases fitting TRBD1. This CDR3 contains 16 residues. Germline CDR1 SGDLS, CDR2 YYNGEE. Trimming cost V 3 bases and J 0 bases; bases outside gene matches: 6. The CDR3 nucleotides are TGTGCCAGCAGCGCGCAAACAGGGGTCTCTGGAAACACCATATATTTT. Translating gives CASSAQTGVSGNTIYF.

V and J are TRBV15 and TRBJ1-1, with 7 bases matching TRBD1. V trimming: 3 bases; J trimming: 9 bases; junction bases outside the gene matches: 7. The germline V gene has CDR1 LNHNV and CDR2 YYDKDF (reference sequence). The length of the CDR3 is 13 residues. CDR3 sequence reads: CATSRTGTVKAFF. CDR3 nucleotides: TGTGCCACCAGCAGGACAGGGACAGTAAAAGCTTTCTTT.

This chain links TRBV18 with TRBJ2-4; 7 bases align to TRBD1. J was trimmed by 7 bases and V by 3 bases; bases with no gene match: 9. The CDR3 contains 15 residues. Germline values: CDR1 KGHSH, CDR2 LQKENI. CDR3 nucleotide sequence: TGTGCCAGCTCACCCCCGACAGGGCGGCTTAACATTCAGTACTTC. Protein sequence: CASSPPTGRLNIQYF.

V is TRBV5-1 and J is TRBJ1-6, with D possibly TRBD1 on 5 matching bases. Trimming pared 0 bases from V and 10 bases from J, leaving 17 bases between. Germline lookup yields CDR1 SGHRS and CDR2 YFSETQ. The CDR3 totals 16 residues. CDR3 DNA: TGCGCCAGCAGCTTGGCAGGGCGGGGTAAGAACTCACCCCTCCACTTT. It yields the protein CASSLAGRGKNSPLHF.

The rearrangement joins TRBV30 to TRBJ2-5, with 12 bases lining up with TRBD2. The length of the CDR3 is 15 residues. CDR1 is GTSNPN, CDR2 SVGIG, per germline (reference sequence). The trim removed 2 bases at V and 4 bases at J, leaving 5 bases unmatched. CDR3 DNA: TGTGCCTGGAGTAGGCTAGCGGGGGGGACAGAGACCCAGTACTTC. Translation: CAWSRLAGGTETQYF.

The V call is TRBV28, the J call TRBJ2-7; perhaps TRBD1 as D (6 bases). Germline V CDR1 and CDR2: MDHEN, SYDVKM. The CDR3 consists of 17 residues. Trimming removed 4 bases at V and 6 bases at J, with 25 bases between. CDR3 protein: CASSWSMGASTLAEQYF. Written as DNA, the CDR3 is TGTGCCAGCAGTTGGTCGATGGGGGCCTCTACGTTAGCCGAGCAGTACTTC. The full variable domain, in which reference TRBV28 and TRBJ2-7 provide the parts outside the CDR3, is DVKVTQSSRYLVKRTGEKVFLECVQDMDHENMFWYRQDPGLGLRLIYFSYDVKMKEKGDIPEGYSVSREKKERFSLILESASTNQTSMYLCASSWSMGASTLAEQYFGPGTRLTVT.

V is TRBV12-3 or TRBV12-4 and J is TRBJ2-7; D call uncertain. The CDR3 covers 12 residues. V was cut by 5 bases and J by 0 bases, with 5 bases left in between. CDR3 loop: CASSGLSYEQYF. CDR3 coding DNA: TGTGCCAGCAGTGGCCTCTCCTACGAGCAGTACTTC.

The chain recombines TRBV5-1 with TRBJ2-1, with a tentative D call TRBD1 (5 bases). V dropped 2 bases and J dropped 3 bases, with 9 bases sitting between them. The CDR3 has 14 amino acids. Germline V lookup: CDR1 SGHRS, CDR2 YFSETQ. In nucleotides, the CDR3 is TGCGCCAGCAGCTTAAGCCAGGGCTACAATGAGCAGTTCTTC. Its protein is CASSLSQGYNEQFF. The full variable domain, rest sourced from reference TRBV5-1 and TRBJ2-1, is KAGVTQTPRYLIKTRGQQVTLSCSPISGHRSVSWYQQTPGQGLQFLFEYFSETQRNKGNFPGRFSGRQFSNSRSEMNVSTLELGDSALYLCASSLSQGYNEQFFGPGTRLTVL.